Listed here are 14 T cell receptor beta chains from one sample, sequenced in a study of shared clonotypes between healthy human individuals. Sequencing used immunoSEQ multiplex PCR; TCRdb keeps in-frame clones, though not all of them. The sample consists of hundreds of thousands of clones, approximately 79% of them appearing once. Sequences were obtained from memory CD4+ T cells sorted from blood. Subset given: CD45RA-negative fraction. The receptor source for this set is a woman in her twenties or thirties in good health.

This chain joins TRBV28 and TRBJ2-5, with a possible D match to TRBD1 (6 bases). V dropped 5 bases and J dropped 4 bases, with 11 bases sitting between them. Looked up from germline, CDR1 is MDHEN and CDR2 is SYDVKM. The CDR3 extends over 13 amino acids. The CDR3 bases are TGTGCCAGCAGTCCGGCCAGGGGAGAGACCCAGTACTTC. As protein: CASSPARGETQYF. The full variable domain, in which reference TRBV28 and TRBJ2-5 provide the parts outside the CDR3, is DVKVTQSSRYLVKRTGEKVFLECVQDMDHENMFWYRQDPGLGLRLIYFSYDVKMKEKGDIPEGYSVSREKKERFSLILESASTNQTSMYLCASSPARGETQYFGPGTRLLVL.

J is TRBJ1-3 and V is TRBV28; tentative D call: TRBD1 (5 bases). The V end lost 2 bases, the J end lost 0 bases, and 11 bases lay between the germline ends. The CDR3 consists of 16 residues. CDR1 is MDHEN, CDR2 SYDVKM, per germline. CDR3 DNA sequence: TGTGCCAGCAGTTTACCCCCGGGGCACTCTGGAAACACCATATATTTT. This sequence encodes CASSLPPGHSGNTIYF.

The chain combines TRBV21-1 with TRBJ2-5; the D segment call TRBD1 is taken from the table without a DNA check. TRBV21-1 is designated a pseudogene. This CDR3 spans 15 amino acids. CDR3 bases: TGTGCCAGCAGCACGCGCCGCAGGGTTGGAGAGACCCAGTACTTC. It codes for CASSTRRRVGETQYF.

In this sample, this clone turned up once. The J gene is TRBJ2-7, the V gene TRBV19; TRBD2 matches 14 bases. With 5 bases clipped from V and 7 bases from J, the junction kept 7 bases outside the gene matches. Germline values: CDR1 LNHDA, CDR2 SQIVND (reference sequence). The length of the CDR3 is 15 residues. CDR3 sequence reads: CASSPGTSGSHEQYF. The CDR3 nucleotides read TGTGCCAGTAGTCCCGGGACTAGCGGGAGTCATGAGCAGTACTTC.

This clone was observed a few times. The germline gene is not matched at one end of the junction; a read error may be the cause. The rearrangement joins TRBV19 to TRBJ1-2; the D is unclear. This CDR3 has 14 amino acids. The germline CDR1 and CDR2 sequences are LNHDA and SQIVND (reference sequence). The CDR3 loop is CASSVDFINYGYTF. The CDR3 coding sequence is TGTGCCAGTAGTGTAGACTTTATTAACTATGGCTACACCTTC.

The chain has TRBV2 and TRBJ2-7, with D unresolved. In germline, CDR1 is SNHLY, CDR2 FYNNEI. The CDR3 loop spans 12 amino acids. The ends were cut back, 11 bases at V and 0 bases at J, with 11 bases in the middle. The CDR3 DNA follows: TGTGCCGGTAGAGCCGGCTCCTACGAGCAGTACTTC. Translation gives CAGRAGSYEQYF.

V is TRBV28 and J is TRBJ2-2, with 9 nucleotides matching TRBD1. The ends lost 6 bases at V and 0 bases at J; junction bases unmatched: 8. Germline V gives CDR1 MDHEN, CDR2 SYDVKM. The CDR3 is 17 residues long. CDR3 residues: CASSLDRGHTNTGELFF. As DNA, the CDR3 is TGTGCCAGCAGCCTGGACAGGGGCCACACGAACACCGGGGAGCTGTTTTTT.

CDR3 protein: CASRADIGISGANVLTF. CDR3 nucleotides: TGTGCCAGTAGGGCCGACATCGGGATCTCTGGGGCCAACGTCCTGACTTTC. This sequence joins TRBV19 and TRBJ2-6; a weak D match, TRBD2 (5 bases). The CDR3 spans 17 residues. Germline loops: CDR1 LNHDA, CDR2 SQIVND (reference sequence). Trimming stripped 6 bases from V and 0 bases from J, with 15 bases between. Supplemented by reference TRBV19 and TRBJ2-6, the full variable domain reads DGGITQSPKYLFRKEGQNVTLSCEQNLNHDAMYWYRQDPGQGLRLIYYSQIVNDFQKGDIAEGYSVSREKKESFPLTVTSAQKNPTAFYLCASRADIGISGANVLTFGAGSRLTVL.

This sequence joins TRBV30 and TRBJ2-7; 7 bases map to TRBD1. The CDR3 is 11 residues long. Germline values: CDR1 GTSNPN, CDR2 SVGIG (reference sequence). V was pared by 5 bases and J by 6 bases, with 4 bases of the junction left unmatched. This CDR3 is CAWGDRVEQYF. CDR3 nucleotides: TGTGCCTGGGGTGACAGGGTCGAGCAGTACTTC.

V usage is TRBV11-2 and J usage is TRBJ2-5, with D perhaps being TRBD1 or TRBD2 (5 bases each). Germline V lookup: CDR1 SGHAT, CDR2 FQNNGV. V was clipped by 1 base and J by 5 bases, with 14 bases between them. The CDR3 is made up of 15 amino acids. CDR3 DNA sequence: TGTGCCAGCAGCTTAGCCGGGGCTGTACTGGAGACCCAGTACTTC. Protein sequence: CASSLAGAVLETQYF.

This rearrangement joins TRBV5-4 to TRBJ2-3; D perhaps matches TRBD1 (6 bases). The germline V and J ends were trimmed by 0 bases and 5 bases, with 10 bases remaining between them. Germline V gene lookup returns CDR1 SGHNT and CDR2 YYREEE (reference sequence). CDR3 size: 14 residues. CDR3 bases: TGTGCCAGCAGCTTGGACAGGGTCGGAGATACGCAGTATTTT. Translated, it gives CASSLDRVGDTQYF.

The chain employs TRBV28 and TRBJ2-7, with D possibly TRBD2 on 5 matching bases. The germline CDR1 and CDR2 sequences are MDHEN and SYDVKM. V shed 8 bases and J shed 7 bases, with 15 bases lying between them. CDR3 size: 12 residues. CDR3 sequence (DNA): TGTGCCAGCGAAACGGGGTCAGAGGAGCAGTACTTC. Its protein is CASETGSEEQYF.

A word on this clone: Other DNA sequences in the same sample also yield this CDR3. The chain links TRBV27 to TRBJ1-1; D call uncertain. This CDR3 comprises 13 residues. Germline assignment: CDR1 MNHEY and CDR2 SMNVEV (reference sequence). Trimming stripped 2 bases from V and 4 bases from J, with 8 bases between. DNA of the CDR3: TGTGCCAGCAGTTTAAGACCGACCACTGAAGCTTTCTTT. Translation: CASSLRPTTEAFF.

V and J are TRBV5-1 and TRBJ2-2, with 9 bases aligning to TRBD1. Germline CDR1 and CDR2: SGHRS and YFSETQ. The CDR3 spans 15 residues. The V segment lost 2 bases and the J segment 5 bases; nucleotides outside the gene matches: 4. CDR3 bases: TGCGCCAGCAGCTTATGGACAGGGGATACCGGGGAGCTGTTTTTT. Translating it yields CASSLWTGDTGELFF.